This TCR beta chain appears in the sequencing data of a study of Ad26.COV2.S vaccination and SARS-CoV-2 variants. Findings and caveats of the study: Total T cell responses, in the TCR breadth and depth analyses, may have been underestimated. While placebo recipients had lower spike-specific TCR breadth, vaccine recipients had more.

As to treatment: some 19 received Ad26.COV2.S at low or high dose, single or two shots; about 5 received placebo; per-sample allocation not given. The investigators took samples on day 63 after the first vaccine or placebo injection. Generated by immunoSEQ multiplex PCR, the TCRdb table keeps only in-frame clones and is missing some. This table has 400,000 to 500,000 clones, around 87% appearing once. This clone showed up many times. Its antigen is unknown. The CDR3 has 16 amino acids. The V gene's germline CDR1 is PRHDT and CDR2 FYEKMQ (reference sequence). V lost 5 bases, J lost 0 bases, and 9 bases stayed unmatched.

The sequencing here drew on peripheral blood, taken in a trial of Ad26.COV2.S vaccine versus placebo. The TCR comes from a person between 18 and 60 years old who received the Ad26.COV2.S COVID-19 vaccine or a placebo. The V gene is TRBV13, the J gene TRBJ1-1; 7 bases are shared with TRBD1. This CDR3 reads CASSDPTGTMNTEAFF. The CDR3, as DNA: TGTGCCAGCAGCGATCCGACAGGGACCATGAACACTGAAGCTTTCTTT.